This T cell receptor beta chain was sequenced in a study of control samples from healthy donors and cancer patients (dated by TCRdb to about 2020). Libraries were made using the immunoSEQ multiplex PCR assay. The immuneACCESS repertoire file appears here via TCRdb, limited to in-frame rearrangements. These files lack a portion of the clones; in checked studies, under half of the deficit traces to unresolved V genes, and the cause of the others is not known. The sample yields about 140,000 clones; 85% to 95% were counted once. The ten largest clones represent 10% to 15% of the sample. This clone was observed once. The antigen this receptor binds is unknown. No per-base quality is available; no much larger clone lies one base away. The material sequenced was blood. The clonotype was recovered from a man in his forties or fifties in good health.

Read as DNA, the sequence is TGTGCCAGCAGCCCCGGGGTACAACAAGAGACCCAGTACTTC. This yields the protein CASSPGVQQETQYF. The chain joins TRBV11-2 to TRBJ2-5; tentative D gene TRBD2, with 5 bases matching. The CDR3 has 14 amino acids, counting the end cysteine and phenylalanine. Here the CDR3 DNA is all that survives: 42 bases in frame from base 1. The germline V gene provides CDR1 SGHAT and CDR2 FQNNGV. V loses 5 bases of germline sequence and J loses 2 bases, and the interval between the two ends is 12 bases.